There are a few counts of the clone carrying this T cell receptor (beta chain). Its antigen is not identified. The CDR3 contains 14 residues. CDR1 is MNHEY, CDR2 SVGAGI, per germline. V was pared by 7 bases and J by 0 bases, with 12 bases between. The sample belongs to a study of blood T cells in healthy people across ages. With a J-beta primer mix and a sample-barcoded 5' primer, a second PCR ran 7 to 11 cycles. In TCRdb, the 5' RACE reads were re-called with MiXCR into one record per CDR3 protein. The sample consists of roughly 1.5 million distinct CDR3 sequences, 40% to 45% of them appearing once. Whole-study results and caveats: The unknown donor CMV status may have confounded expanded clonotype changes.

The source material was blood. The origin of this receptor is a woman aged 18-29 years in good health. The rearrangement uses TRBV6-5 and TRBJ1-1; D call uncertain. CDR3 in amino acids: CASTAGRLNTEAFF. The CDR3 coding sequence is TGTGCCAGCACCGCAGGCAGACTGAACACTGAAGCTTTCTTT.